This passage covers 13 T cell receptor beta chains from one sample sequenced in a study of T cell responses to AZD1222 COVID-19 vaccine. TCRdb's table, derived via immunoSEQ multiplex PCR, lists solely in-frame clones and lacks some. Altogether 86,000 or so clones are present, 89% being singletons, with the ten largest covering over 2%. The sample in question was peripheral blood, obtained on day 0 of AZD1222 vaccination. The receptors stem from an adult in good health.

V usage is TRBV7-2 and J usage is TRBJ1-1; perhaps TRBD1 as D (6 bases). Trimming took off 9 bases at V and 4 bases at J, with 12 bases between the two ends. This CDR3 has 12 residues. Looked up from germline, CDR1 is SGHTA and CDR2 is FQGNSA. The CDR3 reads CASGTGPTEAFF. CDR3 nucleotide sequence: TGTGCCAGTGGAACAGGGCCCACTGAAGCTTTCTTT.

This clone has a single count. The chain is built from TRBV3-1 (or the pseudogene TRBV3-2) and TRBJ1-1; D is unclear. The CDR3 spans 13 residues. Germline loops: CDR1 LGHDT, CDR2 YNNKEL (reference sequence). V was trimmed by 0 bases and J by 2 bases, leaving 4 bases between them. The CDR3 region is CASSQELNTEAFF. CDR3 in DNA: TGTGCCAGCAGCCAAGAATTAAACACTGAAGCTTTCTTT.

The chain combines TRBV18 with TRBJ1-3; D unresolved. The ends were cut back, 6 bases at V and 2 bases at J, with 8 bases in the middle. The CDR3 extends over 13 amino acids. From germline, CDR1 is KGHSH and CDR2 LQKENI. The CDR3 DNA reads TGTGCCAGCTCGCCGCCGGCTGGAAACACCATATATTTT. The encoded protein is CASSPPAGNTIYF.

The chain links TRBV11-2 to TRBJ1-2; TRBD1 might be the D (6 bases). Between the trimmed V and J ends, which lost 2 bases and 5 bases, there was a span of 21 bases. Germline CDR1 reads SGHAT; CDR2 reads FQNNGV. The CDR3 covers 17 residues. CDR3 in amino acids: CASSLRLMGAGGYGYTF. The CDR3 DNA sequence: TGTGCCAGCAGCTTACGCCTGATGGGGGCCGGGGGATATGGCTACACCTTC.

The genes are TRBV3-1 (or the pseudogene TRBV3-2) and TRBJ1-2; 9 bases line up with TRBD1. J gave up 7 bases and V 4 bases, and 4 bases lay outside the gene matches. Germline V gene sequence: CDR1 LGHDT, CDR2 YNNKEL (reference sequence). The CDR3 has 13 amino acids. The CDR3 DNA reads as TGTGCCAGCAGCCCGGACAGGGGTGGTGGCTACACCTTC. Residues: CASSPDRGGGYTF.

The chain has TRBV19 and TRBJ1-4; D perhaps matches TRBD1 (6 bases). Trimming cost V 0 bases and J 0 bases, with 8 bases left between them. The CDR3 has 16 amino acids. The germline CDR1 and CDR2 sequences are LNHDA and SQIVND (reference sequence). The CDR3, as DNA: TGTGCCAGTAGTATAGACCGGACAGCAACTAATGAAAAACTGTTTTTT. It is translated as CASSIDRTATNEKLFF.

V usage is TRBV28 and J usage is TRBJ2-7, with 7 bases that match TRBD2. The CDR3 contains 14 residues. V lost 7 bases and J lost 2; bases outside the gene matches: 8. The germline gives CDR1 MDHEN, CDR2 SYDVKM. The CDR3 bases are TGTGCCAGCAACCCAGCGGGACGCGCCTACGAGCAGTACTTC. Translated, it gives CASNPAGRAYEQYF.

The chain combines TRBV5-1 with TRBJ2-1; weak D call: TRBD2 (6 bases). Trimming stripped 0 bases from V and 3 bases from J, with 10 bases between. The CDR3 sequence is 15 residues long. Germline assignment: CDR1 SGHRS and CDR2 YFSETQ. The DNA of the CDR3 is TGCGCCAGCAGCTTGGGGGCGGGAAGCTACAATGAGCAGTTCTTC. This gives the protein CASSLGAGSYNEQFF.

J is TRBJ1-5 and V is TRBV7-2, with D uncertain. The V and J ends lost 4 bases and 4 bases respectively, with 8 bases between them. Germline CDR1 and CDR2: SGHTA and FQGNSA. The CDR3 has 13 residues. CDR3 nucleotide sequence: TGTGCCAGCAGCTATGACGGTAATCAGCCCCAGCATTTT. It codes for CASSYDGNQPQHF.

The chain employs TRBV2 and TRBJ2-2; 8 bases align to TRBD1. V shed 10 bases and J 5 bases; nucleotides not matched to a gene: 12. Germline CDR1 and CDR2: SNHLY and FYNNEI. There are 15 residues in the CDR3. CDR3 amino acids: CATQSDRVPTGELFF. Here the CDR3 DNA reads TGTGCCACCCAATCGGACAGGGTACCGACCGGGGAGCTGTTTTTT.

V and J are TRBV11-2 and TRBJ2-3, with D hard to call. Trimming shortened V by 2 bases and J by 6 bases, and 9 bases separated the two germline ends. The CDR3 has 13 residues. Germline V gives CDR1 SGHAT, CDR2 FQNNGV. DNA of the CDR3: TGTGCCAGCAGCTTAAGTCGAGCCGATACGCAGTATTTT. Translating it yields CASSLSRADTQYF.

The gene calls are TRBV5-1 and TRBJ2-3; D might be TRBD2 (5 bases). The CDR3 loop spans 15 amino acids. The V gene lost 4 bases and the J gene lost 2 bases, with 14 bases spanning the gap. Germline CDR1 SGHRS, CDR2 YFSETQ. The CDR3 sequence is CASSPLEGATDTQYF. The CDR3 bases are TGCGCCAGCAGCCCGCTTGAGGGAGCCACAGATACGCAGTATTTT.

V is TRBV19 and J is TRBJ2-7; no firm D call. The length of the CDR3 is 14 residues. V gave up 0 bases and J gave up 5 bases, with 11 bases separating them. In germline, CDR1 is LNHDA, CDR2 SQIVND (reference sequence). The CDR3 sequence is CASSIEASGHEQYF. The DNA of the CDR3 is TGTGCCAGTAGTATAGAGGCTAGTGGGCACGAGCAGTACTTC.